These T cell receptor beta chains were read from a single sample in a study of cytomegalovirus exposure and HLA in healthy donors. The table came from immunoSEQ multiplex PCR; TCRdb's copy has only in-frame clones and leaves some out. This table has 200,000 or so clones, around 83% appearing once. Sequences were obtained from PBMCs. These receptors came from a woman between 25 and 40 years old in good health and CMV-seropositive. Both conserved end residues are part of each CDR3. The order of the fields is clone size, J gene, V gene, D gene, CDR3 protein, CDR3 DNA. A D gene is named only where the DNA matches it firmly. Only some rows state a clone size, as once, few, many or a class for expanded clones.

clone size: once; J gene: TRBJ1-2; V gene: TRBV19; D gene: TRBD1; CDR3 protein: CASRDRGMDGYTF; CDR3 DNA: TGTGCCAGTAGGGACAGGGGGATGGATGGCTACACCTTC
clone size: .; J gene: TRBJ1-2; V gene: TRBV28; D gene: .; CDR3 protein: CASSWEEGYTF; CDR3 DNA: TGTGCCAGCTCCTGGGAGGAGGGCTACACCTTC
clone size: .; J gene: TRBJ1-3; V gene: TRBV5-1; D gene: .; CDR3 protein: CASSLTGQSSGNTIYF; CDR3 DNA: TGCGCCAGCAGCTTGACCGGACAGAGCTCTGGAAACACCATATATTTT
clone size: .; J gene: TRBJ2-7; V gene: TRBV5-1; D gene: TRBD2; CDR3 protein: CASSSLRTSGGAYEQYF; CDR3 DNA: TGCGCCAGCAGCTCGCTTAGGACTAGCGGGGGGGCCTACGAGCAGTACTTC
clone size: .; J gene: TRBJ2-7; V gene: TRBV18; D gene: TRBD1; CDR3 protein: CASSLRTDRVSYEQYF; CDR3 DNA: TGTGCCAGCTCGCTGCGCACGGACAGGGTGTCATACGAGCAGTACTTC
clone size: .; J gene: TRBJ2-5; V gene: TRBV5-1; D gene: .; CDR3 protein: CASSFTVGVQETQYF; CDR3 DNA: TGCGCCAGCAGCTTTACCGTGGGAGTTCAAGAGACCCAGTACTTC
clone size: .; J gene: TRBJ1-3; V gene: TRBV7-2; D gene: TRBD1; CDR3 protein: CASSLARTGGAGNTIYF; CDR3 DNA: TGTGCCAGCAGCTTAGCCCGGACAGGGGGTGCTGGAAACACCATATATTTT
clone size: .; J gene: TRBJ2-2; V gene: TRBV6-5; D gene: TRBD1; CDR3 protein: CASDGTGGSGELFF; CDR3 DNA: TGTGCCAGCGACGGGACAGGGGGGTCCGGGGAGCTGTTTTTT
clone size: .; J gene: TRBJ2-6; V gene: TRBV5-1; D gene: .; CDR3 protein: CASSGGIYSGANVLTF; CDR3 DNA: TGCGCCAGCAGCGGAGGGATATACTCTGGGGCCAACGTCCTGACTTTC
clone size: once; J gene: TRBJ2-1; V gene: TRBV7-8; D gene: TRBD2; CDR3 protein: CASSGRTSGSYNEQFF; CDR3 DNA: TGTGCCAGCAGCGGGCGGACTAGCGGTTCATACAATGAGCAGTTCTTC
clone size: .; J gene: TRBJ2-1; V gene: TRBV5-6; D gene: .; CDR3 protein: CASSLLEVVRNEQFF; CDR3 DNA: TGTGCCAGCAGCTTGTTGGAGGTCGTGCGGAATGAGCAGTTCTTC
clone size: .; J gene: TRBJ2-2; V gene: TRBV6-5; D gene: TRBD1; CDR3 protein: CASRDRGPGTGELFF; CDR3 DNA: TGTGCCAGCAGAGACAGGGGACCGGGCACCGGGGAGCTGTTTTTT
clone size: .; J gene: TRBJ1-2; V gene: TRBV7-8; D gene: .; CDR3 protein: CASSLGRVDGYTF; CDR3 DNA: TGTGCCAGCAGCCTGGGGAGGGTGGATGGCTACACCTTC
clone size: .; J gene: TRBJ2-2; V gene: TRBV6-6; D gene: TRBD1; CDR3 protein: CASSYPQGAVPGELFF; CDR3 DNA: TGTGCCAGCAGTTACCCCCAGGGGGCGGTTCCCGGGGAGCTGTTTTTT
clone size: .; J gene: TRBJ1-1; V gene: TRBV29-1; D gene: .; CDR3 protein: CSVYDSLNTEAFF; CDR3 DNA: TGCAGCGTTTATGACAGTCTGAACACTGAAGCTTTCTTT
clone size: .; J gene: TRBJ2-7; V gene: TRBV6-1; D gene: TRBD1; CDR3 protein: CASSLRDRDEQYF; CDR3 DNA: TGTGCCAGCAGTCTCCGGGACAGGGACGAGCAGTACTTC
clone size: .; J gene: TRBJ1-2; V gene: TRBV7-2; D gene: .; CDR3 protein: CASSLRQQHGYTF; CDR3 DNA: TGTGCCAGCAGCTTAAGACAGCAGCATGGCTACACCTTC
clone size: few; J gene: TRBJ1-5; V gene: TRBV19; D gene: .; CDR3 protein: CASSIDGLEPQHF; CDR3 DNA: TGTGCCAGTAGTATAGATGGCCTGGAGCCCCAGCATTTT
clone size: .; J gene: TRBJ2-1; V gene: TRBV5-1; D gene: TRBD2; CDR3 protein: CASSVSIAGGRGEQFF; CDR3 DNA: TGCGCCAGCAGCGTATCCATAGCGGGAGGCCGGGGTGAGCAGTTCTTC
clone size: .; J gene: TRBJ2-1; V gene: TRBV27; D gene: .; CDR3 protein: CASSSQGPYNEQFF; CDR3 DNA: TGTGCCAGCAGTTCGCAGGGTCCCTACAATGAGCAGTTCTTC
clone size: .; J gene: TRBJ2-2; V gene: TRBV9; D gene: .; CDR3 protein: CASSTRRQNTGELFF; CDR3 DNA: TGTGCCAGCAGCACACGACGACAAAACACCGGGGAGCTGTTTTTT
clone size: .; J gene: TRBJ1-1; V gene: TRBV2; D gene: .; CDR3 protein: CASSIESSEAFF; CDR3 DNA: TGTGCCAGCAGTATCGAAAGCTCTGAAGCTTTCTTT
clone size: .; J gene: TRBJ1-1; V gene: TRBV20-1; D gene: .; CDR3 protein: CSASLGVEAFF; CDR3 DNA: TGCAGTGCTAGTCTAGGAGTTGAAGCTTTCTTT
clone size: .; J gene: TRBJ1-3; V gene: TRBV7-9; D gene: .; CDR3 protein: CASSKTESGNTIYF; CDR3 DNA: TGTGCCAGCAGCAAAACAGAATCTGGAAACACCATATATTTT
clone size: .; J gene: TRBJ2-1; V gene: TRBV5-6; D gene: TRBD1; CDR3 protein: CASRRGRARSYNEQFF; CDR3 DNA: TGTGCCAGCAGGAGGGGGCGGGCCCGCTCCTACAATGAGCAGTTCTTC
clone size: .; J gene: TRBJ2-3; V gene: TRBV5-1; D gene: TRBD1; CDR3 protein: CASSLQGNRDTQYF; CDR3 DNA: TGCGCCAGCAGCTTACAGGGGAATAGAGATACGCAGTATTTT
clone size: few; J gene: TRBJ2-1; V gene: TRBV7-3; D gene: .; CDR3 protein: CASSSPNNEQFF; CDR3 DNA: TGTGCCAGCAGCTCTCCTAACAATGAGCAGTTCTTC
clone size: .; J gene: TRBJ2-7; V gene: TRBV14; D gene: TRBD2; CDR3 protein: CASSQGGRDSEQYF; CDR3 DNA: TGTGCCAGCAGCCAAGGCGGGAGGGATTCCGAGCAGTACTTC
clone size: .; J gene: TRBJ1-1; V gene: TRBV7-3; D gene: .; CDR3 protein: CASSLVGDFTEAFF; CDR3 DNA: TGTGCCAGCAGCTTAGTAGGTGACTTTACTGAAGCTTTCTTT
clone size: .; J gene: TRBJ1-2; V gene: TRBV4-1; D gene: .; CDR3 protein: CASSQASGFRANYGYTF; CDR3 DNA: TGCGCCAGCAGCCAAGCAAGTGGCTTTCGGGCTAACTATGGCTACACCTTC
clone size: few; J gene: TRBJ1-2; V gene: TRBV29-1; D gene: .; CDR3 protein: CSVDSAAGSNGYTF; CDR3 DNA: TGCAGCGTTGATTCCGCGGCAGGGTCGAATGGCTACACCTTC
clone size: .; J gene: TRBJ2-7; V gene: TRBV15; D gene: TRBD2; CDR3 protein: CATSRGTSGRVPYEQYF; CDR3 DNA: TGTGCCACCAGCAGAGGGACTAGCGGGAGAGTACCCTACGAGCAGTACTTC
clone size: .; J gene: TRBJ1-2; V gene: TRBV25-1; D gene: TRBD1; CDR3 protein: CASSSQGAGGYTF; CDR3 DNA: TGTGCCAGCAGTTCACAGGGGGCGGGGGGCTACACCTTC
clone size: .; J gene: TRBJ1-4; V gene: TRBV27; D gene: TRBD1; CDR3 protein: CASSSTGAEKLFF; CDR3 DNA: TGTGCCAGCAGTTCGACAGGGGCTGAAAAACTGTTTTTT
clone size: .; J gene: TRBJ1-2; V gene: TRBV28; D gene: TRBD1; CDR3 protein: CASTKGQGYTF; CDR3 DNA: TGTGCCAGCACCAAGGGACAGGGCTACACCTTC
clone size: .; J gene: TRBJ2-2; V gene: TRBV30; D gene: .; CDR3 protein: CAWSISYRVGELFF; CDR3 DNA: TGTGCCTGGAGCATCTCCTACAGGGTCGGGGAGCTGTTTTTT
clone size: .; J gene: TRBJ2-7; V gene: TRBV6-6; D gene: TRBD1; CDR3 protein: CAGSRDSNYEQYF; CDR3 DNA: TGTGCCGGGAGCCGGGACAGTAATTACGAGCAGTACTTC
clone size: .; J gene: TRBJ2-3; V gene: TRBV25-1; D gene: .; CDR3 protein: CASNPAEGTDTQYF; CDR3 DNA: TGTGCCAGCAATCCGGCGGAGGGCACAGATACGCAGTATTTT
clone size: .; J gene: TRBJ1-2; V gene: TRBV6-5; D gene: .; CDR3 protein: CASSQTKYGYTF; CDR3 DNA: TGTGCCAGCAGCCAAACTAAATATGGCTACACCTTC
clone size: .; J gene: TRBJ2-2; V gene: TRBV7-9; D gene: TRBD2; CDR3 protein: CASSPWAGGITGELFF; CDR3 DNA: TGTGCCAGCAGCCCCTGGGCGGGAGGGATCACCGGGGAGCTGTTTTTT
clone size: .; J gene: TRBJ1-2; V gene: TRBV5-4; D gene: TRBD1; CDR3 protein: CASSLAGTGDYGYTF; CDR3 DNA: TGTGCCAGCAGCTTGGCCGGGACAGGGGATTATGGCTACACCTTC
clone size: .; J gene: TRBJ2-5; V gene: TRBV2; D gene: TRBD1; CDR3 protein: CASSSEKGAQSETQYF; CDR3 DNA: TGTGCCAGCAGTTCGGAAAAGGGGGCGCAGAGTGAGACCCAGTACTTC
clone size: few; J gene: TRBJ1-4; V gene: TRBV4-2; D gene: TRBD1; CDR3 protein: CASSQGDRTNEKLFF; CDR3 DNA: TGTGCCAGCAGCCAAGGGGACAGAACTAATGAAAAACTGTTTTTT
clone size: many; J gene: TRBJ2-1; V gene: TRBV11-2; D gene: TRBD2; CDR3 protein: CASSLGSGRGNEQFF; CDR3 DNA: TGTGCCAGCAGCTTAGGTAGCGGGAGGGGCAATGAGCAGTTCTTC
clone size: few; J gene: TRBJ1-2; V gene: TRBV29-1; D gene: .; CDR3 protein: CSVEEWDKYGYTF; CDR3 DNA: TGCAGCGTTGAAGAATGGGACAAATATGGCTACACCTTC
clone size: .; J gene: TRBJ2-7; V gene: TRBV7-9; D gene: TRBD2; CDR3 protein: CASSPRESYEQYF; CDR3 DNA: TGTGCCAGCAGCCCGCGGGAGTCCTACGAGCAGTACTTC
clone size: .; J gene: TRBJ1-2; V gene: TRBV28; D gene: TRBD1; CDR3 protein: CASRPPGDRVYGYTF; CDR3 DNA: TGTGCCAGCAGGCCCCCCGGTGACAGGGTCTATGGCTACACCTTC
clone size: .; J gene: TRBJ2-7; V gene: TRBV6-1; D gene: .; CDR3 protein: CASGQPYEQYF; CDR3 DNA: TGTGCCAGCGGACAGCCCTACGAGCAGTACTTC
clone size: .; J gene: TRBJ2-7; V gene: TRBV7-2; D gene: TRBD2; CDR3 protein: CASSPTVPGLARYEQYF; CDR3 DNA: TGTGCCAGCAGCCCTACGGTCCCGGGACTAGCGAGATACGAGCAGTACTTC
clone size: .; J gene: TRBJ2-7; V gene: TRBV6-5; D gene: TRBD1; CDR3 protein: CASSSGQGNFEQYF; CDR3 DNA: TGTGCCAGCAGTTCAGGACAGGGGAATTTCGAGCAGTACTTC